The rows below give T cell receptor beta chains drawn from one sample of a study of patients and donors after allogeneic stem cell transplantation. TCRdb processed the RT-PCR reads anew with MiXCR; each CDR3 protein has one entry. Among around 240,000 distinct CDR3 sequences listed, 13% to 15% were seen once. Sequenced sample: blood, either unsorted or a sorted T cell fraction (not recorded which). The receptors shown here come from a human donor who was either an allogeneic HSCT recipient or a stem cell or donor lymphocyte infusion donor (not recorded which). It is not recorded whose cells these are; they may come from a transplant donor. CDR3s include the opening cysteine and the closing phenylalanine or tryptophan. Fields, in order: J gene, clone size, V gene, D gene, CDR3 protein, CDR3 DNA. The D gene is left open where the match is weak. Clone size is shown for a subset of rows, as once, few, many or a class of expanded clone.

TRBJ2-1 NA TRBV4-1 NA CASSQGATGLDEQFF TGCGCCAGCAGCCAAGGGGCAACAGGGTTGGATGAGCAGTTCTTC
TRBJ1-2 NA TRBV27 NA CASSLSGQGSGYTF TGTGCCAGCAGTTTATCCGGCCAGGGCAGTGGCTACACCTTC
TRBJ1-5 few TRBV19 TRBD1 CASSTRTGPGNQPQHF TGTGCCAGTAGTACCCGGACAGGGCCAGGCAATCAGCCCCAGCATTTT
TRBJ1-5 NA TRBV2 NA CASSSRRGGGNSNQPQHF TGTGCCAGCAGTTCGAGGAGGGGAGGAGGGAACAGCAATCAGCCCCAGCATTTT
TRBJ1-3 NA TRBV30 NA CAWDSHVSGNTIYF TGTGCCTGGGACAGCCACGTCTCTGGAAACACCATATATTTT
TRBJ1-5 many TRBV24-1 NA CATSVSGNQPQHF TGTGCCACCAGTGTGAGTGGCAATCAGCCCCAGCATTTT
TRBJ2-1 NA TRBV12-3/TRBV12-4 TRBD1 CASSSGTGGVYEQFF TGTGCCAGCAGTTCCGGGACAGGGGGTGTCTATGAGCAGTTCTTC
TRBJ2-7 NA TRBV7-9 NA CASHRWGAHEQYF TGTGCCAGCCACCGGTGGGGGGCCCACGAGCAGTACTTC
TRBJ2-6 many TRBV20-1 NA CSATGFTGANVLTF TGCAGTGCAACAGGGTTCACTGGGGCCAACGTCCTGACTTTC
TRBJ2-1 NA TRBV5-1 TRBD2 CASSLGLAEPYNEQFF TGCGCCAGCAGCTTGGGACTAGCGGAGCCCTACAATGAGCAGTTCTTC
TRBJ2-7 few TRBV20-1 NA CSASPREGYEQYF TGCAGTGCTAGCCCCAGGGAAGGCTACGAGCAGTACTTC
TRBJ2-1 NA TRBV28 TRBD2 CASSSGLAGVQFF TGTGCCAGCAGTTCGGGACTAGCGGGGGTACAGTTCTTC
TRBJ1-2 NA TRBV20-1 TRBD1 CSVTNRGRGYGYTF TGCAGTGTCACAAACAGGGGTCGGGGCTATGGCTACACCTTC
TRBJ2-2 few TRBV20-1 TRBD2 CSARWTSGAAGELFF TGCAGTGCTAGGTGGACTAGCGGGGCGGCCGGGGAGCTGTTTTTT
TRBJ1-1 NA TRBV20-1 NA CSARDQQFWTEAFF TGCAGTGCTAGAGATCAACAGTTTTGGACTGAAGCTTTCTTT
TRBJ2-4 NA TRBV6-1 NA CASSEILGNIQYF TGTGCCAGCAGTGAAATTTTAGGGAACATTCAGTACTTC
TRBJ1-5 few TRBV28 TRBD1 CASSFGTGFDQPQHF TGTGCCAGCAGTTTTGGGACAGGGTTCGATCAGCCCCAGCATTTT
TRBJ2-3 few TRBV30 TRBD2 CAWKPGLRPTYSTDTQYF TGTGCCTGGAAACCGGGACTACGACCAACTTACAGCACAGATACGCAGTATTTT
TRBJ2-7 many TRBV29-1 NA CSVVSRNHSYEQYF TGCAGCGTTGTGTCCAGAAATCACTCCTACGAGCAGTACTTC
TRBJ1-1 NA TRBV20-1 NA CSARDLGRGSAAFF TGCAGTGCTAGAGATCTGGGGCGCGGTTCAGCAGCTTTCTTT